Presented here are 32 T cell receptor beta chains from one specimen sequenced in a study of blood T cells in healthy people across ages. PCR was performed a second time for about 6 to 12 cycles using a sample-barcoded 5' primer and a J-beta primer mix. One entry per CDR3 protein, called by TCRdb with MiXCR from the 5' RACE reads. The table includes about a million distinct CDR3 sequences, roughly two fifths detected once. The specimen was blood. The receptor source for this set is a young man in good health.

This clonotype was recorded a few times. The chain joins TRBV10-3 to TRBJ1-1, with D uncertain. Trimming pared 10 bases from V and 1 base from J, leaving 10 bases between. In germline, CDR1 is ENHRY, CDR2 SYGVKD. This CDR3 contains 12 residues. CDR3: CATRPTNTEAFF. CDR3 sequence (DNA): TGTGCCACTCGACCGACGAACACTGAAGCTTTCTTT.

The J gene is TRBJ1-1, the V gene TRBV12-3 or TRBV12-4; the D is unclear. Trimming cost V 5 bases and J 1 base, with 23 bases left between them. The CDR3 extends over 18 amino acids. The CDR3 reads CASSVSYRTSYTNTEAFF. As DNA, the CDR3 is TGTGCCAGCAGTGTTAGCTACCGGACCTCCTACACGAACACTGAAGCTTTCTTT.

The chain is built from TRBV5-1 and TRBJ2-2; D gene uncertain. CDR3 length equals 15 residues. V dropped 1 base and J dropped 7 bases, with 14 bases sitting between them. Germline assignment: CDR1 SGHRS and CDR2 YFSETQ. The CDR3 DNA sequence: TGCGCCAGCAGCTTGACGAGCCAGGAAGGCGGGGAGCTGTTTTTT. Protein sequence: CASSLTSQEGGELFF.

The chain combines TRBV3-1 with TRBJ2-1; D gene unclear. Germline lookup yields CDR1 LGHDT and CDR2 YNNKEL (reference sequence). The V end was cut by 3 bases, the J end by 10 bases, with 10 bases between. CDR3 length: 12 amino acids. CDR3: CASSQRLHEQFF. CDR3 bases: TGTGCCAGCAGCCAGCGTCTACACGAGCAGTTCTTC.

Comments on this clonotype: Given a much more abundant clone one base away, this may be a read error. The CDR3 here is CASSLPLSGLSYNEQYF. CDR3 nucleotides: TGTGCCAGCAGCTTACCCCTATCGGGACTCTCCTACAATGAGCAGTACTTC. The gene calls are TRBV7-9 and TRBJ2-5, with D possibly being TRBD2 (6 bases). V lost 2 bases to trimming and J lost 11 bases, with 27 bases between them. The CDR3 consists of 17 residues. CDR1 is SEHNR, CDR2 FQNEAQ, per germline (reference sequence).

The rearrangement uses TRBV6-6 and TRBJ1-1; 7 bases agree with TRBD1. Germline trimming cut 0 bases from V and 3 bases from J; bases unmatched to any gene: 4. The CDR3 covers 15 residues. The germline CDR1 and CDR2 sequences are MNHNY and SVGAGI (reference sequence). This CDR3 is CASSYSGTVYTEAFF. DNA of the CDR3: TGTGCCAGCAGTTACTCAGGGACAGTGTACACTGAAGCTTTCTTT.

This clonotype was counted only a few times. V and J are TRBV27 and TRBJ1-1; weak D call: TRBD1 (5 bases). Germline CDR1 reads MNHEY; CDR2 reads SMNVEV (reference sequence). V lost 0 bases and J lost 9, with 17 bases in between. This CDR3 is 15 amino acids long. CDR3 loop: CASSLSTVGVSKAFF. CDR3 sequence (DNA): TGTGCCAGCAGTTTATCGACAGTGGGGGTTTCTAAAGCTTTCTTT.

V is TRBV20-1 and J is TRBJ1-1, with D perhaps TRBD1 (6 bases). Trimming removed 8 bases from V and 4 bases from J, with 17 bases in between. This CDR3 is 13 amino acids long. Germline assignment: CDR1 DFQATT and CDR2 SNEGSKA (reference sequence). CDR3 in amino acids: CSKGGGVGTEAFF. Written as DNA, the CDR3 is TGCAGTAAGGGGGGGGGAGTGGGCACTGAAGCTTTCTTT.

This clonotype was observed a few times. This chain connects TRBV5-1 to TRBJ2-1; D is possibly TRBD2 (5 bases). V was trimmed by 4 bases and J by 9 bases, leaving 14 bases between them. Germline V gene sequence: CDR1 SGHRS, CDR2 YFSETQ. CDR3 length: 13 residues. The chain's CDR3 is CASSLGVGGEQFF. For the CDR3, the DNA is TGCGCCAGCAGCCTCGGGGTCGGAGGTGAGCAGTTCTTC. Full variable domain (missing parts from reference TRBV5-1 and TRBJ2-1): KAGVTQTPRYLIKTRGQQVTLSCSPISGHRSVSWYQQTPGQGLQFLFEYFSETQRNKGNFPGRFSGRQFSNSRSEMNVSTLELGDSALYLCASSLGVGGEQFFGPGTRLTVL.

The chain links TRBV9 to TRBJ2-3; D not resolved. Germline V lookup: CDR1 SGDLS, CDR2 YYNGEE. Trimming removed 5 bases at V and 6 bases at J, with 7 bases between. The CDR3 consists of 11 residues. In DNA, the CDR3 is TGTGCCAGCAGTAAGCAGGATACGCAGTATTTT. Its translation is CASSKQDTQYF.

The chain links TRBV4-1 to TRBJ1-6, with TRBD1 identical over 7 bases. V trimming: 4 bases; J trimming: 8 bases; junction bases outside the gene matches: 8. The germline CDR1 and CDR2 sequences are MGHRA and YSYEKL. The length of the CDR3 is 15 residues. CDR3: CASSPGAGGDSPLHF. CDR3 nucleotide sequence: TGCGCCAGCAGCCCTGGAGCAGGGGGTGATTCACCCCTCCACTTT.

The chain combines TRBV11-2 with TRBJ1-1, with no clear D. The CDR3 totals 16 residues. Trimming shortened V by 1 base and J by 0 bases, and 12 bases separated the two germline ends. Per the germline V gene, CDR1 is SGHAT and CDR2 is FQNNGV. CDR3 bases: TGTGCCAGCAGCTTAGTTCCCCTCTCCATGAACACTGAAGCTTTCTTT. As protein: CASSLVPLSMNTEAFF.

The chain uses TRBV4-3 and TRBJ2-3; D possibly matches TRBD1 or TRBD2 (5 bases each). The CDR3 runs 18 residues. Germline CDR1 and CDR2: LGHNA and YSLEER. V was clipped by 3 bases and J by 6 bases, with 25 bases between them. CDR3 sequence: CASSQAVLGRSNGDTQYF. Here the CDR3 DNA reads TGCGCCAGCAGCCAGGCGGTTCTGGGACGCTCCAATGGGGATACGCAGTATTTT.

A few counts support this clonotype. The chain combines TRBV20-1 with TRBJ2-1; TRBD1 matches 8 bases. The CDR3 runs 14 residues. Germline CDR1 is DFQATT and CDR2 is SNEGSKA (reference sequence). The V gene end was trimmed by 5 bases and the J gene end by 3 bases; junction bases not matched to a gene: 6. The CDR3 reads CSAGQGWDYNEQFF. CDR3 in DNA: TGCAGTGCTGGACAGGGATGGGACTACAATGAGCAGTTCTTC.

This clonotype was seen only a few times. This chain uses TRBV20-1 with TRBJ1-1; 12 nucleotides match TRBD1. The germline V gene encodes CDR1 DFQATT and CDR2 SNEGSKA (reference sequence). The CDR3 totals 17 residues. Trimming removed 2 bases from V and 5 bases from J; junction bases left unmatched: 12. The DNA of the CDR3 is TGCAGTGCTAGACAACCTTTGGGACAGGGGGCGGGAACTGAAGCTTTCTTT. This translates into CSARQPLGQGAGTEAFF.

This chain connects TRBV12-3 or TRBV12-4 to TRBJ2-1, with TRBD1 matching 9 bases. The V and J ends lost 7 bases and 6 bases, in that order; junction bases with no gene match: 10. The CDR3 sequence is 15 residues long. For the CDR3, the DNA is TGTGCCAGCACCAACCGGGACAGGGTACGCAATGAGCAGTTCTTC. The encoded protein is CASTNRDRVRNEQFF.

This clonotype was detected only a few times. This chain joins TRBV20-1 and TRBJ2-3; 9 positions match TRBD2. The CDR3 consists of 17 residues. Losses at the gene ends were 0 bases for V and 0 bases for J; bases not matched to a gene: 7. Germline V gene sequence: CDR1 DFQATT, CDR2 SNEGSKA (reference sequence). The CDR3 is CSARDRSLAGSTDTQYF. The DNA of the CDR3 is TGCAGTGCTAGAGATCGTTCGCTAGCGGGGAGCACAGATACGCAGTATTTT.

In its sample, this clonotype was seen a few times. The chain links TRBV15 to TRBJ2-7; D is undetermined. The CDR3 length is 13 residues. V lost 0 bases to trimming and J lost 3 bases, with 6 bases between them. In germline, CDR1 is LNHNV, CDR2 YYDKDF (reference sequence). CDR3 amino acids: CATSRDIGYEQYF. The CDR3 coding sequence is TGTGCCACCAGCAGAGATATAGGCTACGAGCAGTACTTC. Together with reference TRBV15 and TRBJ2-7, the CDR3 gives the full variable domain: DAMVIQNPRYQVTQFGKPVTLSCSQTLNHNVMYWYQQKSSQAPKLLFHYYDKDFNNEADTPDNFQSRRPNTSFCFLDIRSPGLGDTAMYLCATSRDIGYEQYFGPGTRLTVT.

This chain joins TRBV5-1 and TRBJ1-5; D not resolved. V shed 0 bases and J shed 3 bases, with 13 bases lying between them. Germline assignment: CDR1 SGHRS and CDR2 YFSETQ. The length of the CDR3 is 16 residues. The CDR3 nucleotides are TGCGCCAGCAGCTTGGCCGGATACCCCTTCAATCAGCCCCAGCATTTT. It yields the protein CASSLAGYPFNQPQHF. Complete variable domain (other parts from reference TRBV5-1 and TRBJ1-5): KAGVTQTPRYLIKTRGQQVTLSCSPISGHRSVSWYQQTPGQGLQFLFEYFSETQRNKGNFPGRFSGRQFSNSRSEMNVSTLELGDSALYLCASSLAGYPFNQPQHFGDGTRLSIL.

V usage is TRBV6-1 and J usage is TRBJ2-3; TRBD2 might be the D (6 bases). The CDR3 loop spans 15 amino acids. V lost 4 bases and J lost 0, with 11 bases in between. Per the germline V gene, CDR1 is MNHNS and CDR2 is SASEGT. Written as DNA, the CDR3 is TGTGCCAGCAGTGCCCTAGCGACTAGCACAGATACGCAGTATTTT. Translation: CASSALATSTDTQYF.

This clonotype was counted between two and nine times. The chain is built from TRBV4-2 and TRBJ1-2; D gene uncertain. CDR1 is LGHNA, CDR2 YNFKEQ, per germline. Trimming left V 0 bases short and J 5 bases short, with 13 bases between. CDR3 length equals 15 residues. CDR3 protein: CASSQEARNFYGYTF. The DNA of the CDR3 is TGTGCCAGCAGCCAAGAAGCCAGGAACTTTTATGGCTACACCTTC.

The V call is TRBV29-1, the J call TRBJ2-1; 10 nucleotides agree with TRBD1. After removal of 8 bases from V and 5 bases from J, the junction contained 3 bases not matched to a gene. Germline CDR1 SQVTM, CDR2 ANQGSEA. The CDR3 runs 12 residues. CDR3 in DNA: TGCAGCCCTGGGACAGGGGACAATGAGCAGTTCTTC. It encodes CSPGTGDNEQFF.

The chain couples TRBV9 to TRBJ2-7; D may correspond to TRBD1 or TRBD2 (5 bases each). The CDR3 is 14 amino acids. Germline V gene lookup returns CDR1 SGDLS and CDR2 YYNGEE. V lost 0 bases and J lost 2, with 9 bases in between. The CDR3 protein is CASSVDLGAYEQYF. CDR3 nucleotide sequence: TGTGCCAGCAGCGTAGACTTGGGGGCCTACGAGCAGTACTTC.

The chain couples TRBV30 to TRBJ2-7; TRBD1 agrees at 9 bases. The CDR3 loop spans 14 amino acids. V was clipped by 2 bases and J by 7 bases; unmatched bases: 9. Germline V gives CDR1 GTSNPN, CDR2 SVGIG (reference sequence). CDR3 loop: CAWSSIGTGNEQYF. As DNA, the CDR3 is TGTGCCTGGAGTTCAATAGGGACAGGGAATGAGCAGTACTTC.

This chain uses TRBV28 with TRBJ2-3; D is undetermined. CDR3 length: 13 amino acids. Germline assignment: CDR1 MDHEN and CDR2 SYDVKM. V lost 5 bases and J lost 0, with 6 bases in between. Written as DNA, the CDR3 is TGTGCCAGCAGTGTGTTTAGCACAGATACGCAGTATTTT. Amino acid sequence: CASSVFSTDTQYF.

With respect to this clonotype: Since a much larger clone is just one base distant, this may be a read error. V and J are TRBV12-3 or TRBV12-4 and TRBJ2-3, with D perhaps TRBD2 (6 bases). This CDR3 has 13 amino acids. The V and J ends lost 6 bases and 4 bases respectively, with 11 bases between them. The CDR3 loop reads CASRGGSADTQYF. DNA for the CDR3: TGTGCCAGCAGGGGGGGTAGCGCAGATACGCAGTATTTT.

The chain uses TRBV6-2 or TRBV6-3 and TRBJ2-5; TRBD1 agrees at 9 bases. The CDR3 has 21 residues. V lost 0 bases, J lost 11 bases, and 28 bases stayed unmatched. Germline lookup yields CDR1 MNHEY and CDR2 SVGEGT. CDR3 DNA sequence: TGTGCCAGCAGTTACTCGGTCGTCGACCCCAGAGACAGGGGGAATCGTCGGGAGCAGTACTTC. Amino acids: CASSYSVVDPRDRGNRREQYF.

In this sample, this clonotype turned up a few times. The rearrangement links TRBV3-1 to TRBJ2-1, with unresolved D. V lost 3 bases and J lost 6, with 6 bases in between. CDR3 size: 12 residues. The germline V gene has CDR1 LGHDT and CDR2 YNNKEL (reference sequence). The CDR3 nucleotides read TGTGCCAGCAGCCAGCGTAGCAATGAGCAGTTCTTC. Protein product: CASSQRSNEQFF.

On this clonotype itself: At one end the junction does not follow the germline gene, possibly because of a read error. This chain joins TRBV28 and TRBJ2-6; D is possibly TRBD1 (6 bases). CDR3 length: 19 amino acids. Per germline, CDR1 MDHEN and CDR2 SYDVKM. CDR3 amino acids: CASSFFRRGRNSGANVPTF. CDR3 sequence (DNA): TGTGCCAGCAGTTTTTTTCGCAGGGGAAGGAACTCTGGGGCCAACGTCCCGACTTTC.

This chain links TRBV4-3 with TRBJ2-2; 9 bases align to TRBD1. J gave up 1 base and V 3 bases, and 3 bases lay outside the gene matches. The CDR3 runs 16 residues. CDR1 LGHNA and CDR2 YSLEER come from the germline V gene. The CDR3 protein is CASSHWDRVNTGELFF. CDR3 sequence (DNA): TGCGCCAGCAGCCACTGGGACAGGGTGAACACCGGGGAGCTGTTTTTT.

The chain links TRBV20-1 to TRBJ2-5; 11 bases are a match to TRBD2. Trimming at V came to 0 bases and at J to 11 bases, leaving 14 bases not matched to a gene. Looked up from germline, CDR1 is DFQATT and CDR2 is SNEGSKA (reference sequence). The CDR3 is 16 residues long. CDR3 amino acids: CSARDPTSGGGRQQYF. The CDR3 DNA reads TGCAGTGCTAGAGATCCCACTAGCGGGGGCGGTCGTCAGCAGTACTTC.

This chain uses TRBV11-1 with TRBJ1-1; unclear D gene. The germline CDR1 and CDR2 sequences are SGHAT and FQDESV (reference sequence). Trimming stripped 4 bases from V and 3 bases from J, with 18 bases between. CDR3 size: 16 residues. The CDR3 is CASSSDGSRVDTEAFF. CDR3 coding DNA: TGTGCCAGCAGCTCAGACGGTTCTCGGGTTGACACTGAAGCTTTCTTT.